The rows below give T cell receptor beta chains drawn from one sample of a study of OX40 agonist ivuxolimab in advanced cancers. Produced via immunoSEQ multiplex PCR; TCRdb's table is partial and in-frame only. The data hold about 93,000 clones, with 94% observed a single time. Sequences were derived from CD4+ or CD8+ T cells sorted from blood, sampled in a trial of the OX40 agonist ivuxolimab. All receptors come from an adult with an advanced solid tumor such as melanoma, head and neck, liver or kidney cancer. The CDR3 runs from the conserved cysteine through the conserved F or W. The order of the fields is clone size, V gene, D gene, J gene, CDR3 protein, CDR3 DNA. D genes are given only for firm matches. Rows give clone size only sometimes, using once, few, many, or a class for an expanded clone.

>.|TRBV19|.|TRBJ2-3
CASSHLWSDTQYF
TGTGCCAGTAGCCACCTATGGTCGGATACGCAGTATTTT
>once|TRBV29-1|.|TRBJ2-7
CSVLDPGSSYEQYF
TGCAGCGTTCTCGATCCCGGGAGCTCCTACGAGCAGTACTTC
>.|TRBV27|TRBD1|TRBJ1-4
CASRDRAWEKLFF
TGTGCCAGCAGGGACAGGGCTTGGGAAAAACTGTTTTTT
>.|TRBV2|.|TRBJ2-6
CATLTGPLMGANVLTF
TGTGCCACCCTCACGGGGCCTCTTATGGGGGCCAACGTCCTGACTTTC
>.|TRBV7-6|.|TRBJ2-7
CASSPTNSPGNYEQYF
TGTGCCAGCAGCCCCACCAATTCCCCGGGAAACTACGAGCAGTACTTC
>.|TRBV29-1|TRBD1|TRBJ1-1
CSARDRMNTEAFF
TGCAGCGCTAGGGACAGAATGAACACTGAAGCTTTCTTT
>.|TRBV5-6|.|TRBJ1-3
CASSLDGPYSGNTIYF
TGTGCCAGCAGCTTGGACGGCCCGTACTCTGGAAACACCATATATTTT
>.|TRBV19|.|TRBJ1-1
CASSIGGNTEAFF
TGTGCCAGTAGTATTGGGGGAAACACTGAAGCTTTCTTT
>.|TRBV7-6|.|TRBJ2-5
CASSLGGGQETQYF
TGTGCCAGCAGCTTAGGGGGAGGCCAAGAGACCCAGTACTTC
>.|TRBV6-6|.|TRBJ2-2
CASSPPTGELFF
TGTGCCAGCAGTCCGCCGACCGGGGAGCTGTTTTTT
>.|TRBV7-6|TRBD1|TRBJ1-4
CASSEGGQENNEKLFF
TGTGCCAGCAGCGAGGGGGGACAGGAGAATAATGAAAAACTGTTTTTT